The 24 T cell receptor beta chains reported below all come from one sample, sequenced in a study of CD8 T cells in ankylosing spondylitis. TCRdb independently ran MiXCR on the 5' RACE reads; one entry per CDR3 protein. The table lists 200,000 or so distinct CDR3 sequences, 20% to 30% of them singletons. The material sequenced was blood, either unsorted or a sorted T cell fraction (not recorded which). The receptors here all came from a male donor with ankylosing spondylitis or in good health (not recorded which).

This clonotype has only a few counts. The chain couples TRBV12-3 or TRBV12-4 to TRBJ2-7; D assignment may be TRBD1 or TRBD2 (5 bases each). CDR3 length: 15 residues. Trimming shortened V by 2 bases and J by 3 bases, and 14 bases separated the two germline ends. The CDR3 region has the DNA TGTGCCAGCAGTTTATACTCAGGGACCCTCTACGAGCAGTACTTC. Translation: CASSLYSGTLYEQYF.

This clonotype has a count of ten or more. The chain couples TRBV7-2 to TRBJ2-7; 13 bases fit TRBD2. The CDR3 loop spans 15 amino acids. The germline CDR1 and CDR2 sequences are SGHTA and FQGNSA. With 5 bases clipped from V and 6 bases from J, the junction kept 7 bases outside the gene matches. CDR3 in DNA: TGTGCCAGCAGCACTCGACTAGCGGGAGGTTTCGAGCAGTACTTC. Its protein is CASSTRLAGGFEQYF.

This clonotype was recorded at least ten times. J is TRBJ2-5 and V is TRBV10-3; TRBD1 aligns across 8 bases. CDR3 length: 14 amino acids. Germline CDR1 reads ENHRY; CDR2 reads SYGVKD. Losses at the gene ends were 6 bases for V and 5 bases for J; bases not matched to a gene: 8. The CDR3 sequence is CAIRSETGEETQYF. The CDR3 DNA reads TGTGCCATCAGATCCGAGACAGGGGAGGAGACCCAGTACTTC.

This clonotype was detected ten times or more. The CDR3 DNA is TGTGCCAGCACCACAGACAGAGCTAGCACAGATACGCAGTATTTT. Its translation: CASTTDRASTDTQYF. This sequence joins TRBV2 and TRBJ2-3, with D possibly matching TRBD1 (5 bases). CDR1 and CDR2 (germline): SNHLY, FYNNEI. The CDR3 sequence is 15 residues long. Trimming pared 7 bases from V and 0 bases from J, leaving 14 bases between.

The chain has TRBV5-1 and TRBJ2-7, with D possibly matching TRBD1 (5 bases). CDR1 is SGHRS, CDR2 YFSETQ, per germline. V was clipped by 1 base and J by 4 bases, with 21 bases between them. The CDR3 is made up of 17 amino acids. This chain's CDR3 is CASSLIQGKTSRYEQYF. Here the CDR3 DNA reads TGCGCCAGCAGCTTGATCCAGGGAAAAACTTCGCGATACGAGCAGTACTTC.

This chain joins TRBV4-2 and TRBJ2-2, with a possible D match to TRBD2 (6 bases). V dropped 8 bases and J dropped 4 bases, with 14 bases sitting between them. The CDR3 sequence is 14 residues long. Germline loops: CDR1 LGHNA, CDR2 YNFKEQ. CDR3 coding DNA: TGTGCCAGCGTGACCGAAGCGGGCACCGGGGAGCTGTTTTTT. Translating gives CASVTEAGTGELFF.

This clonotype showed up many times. The CDR3 DNA reads TGCGCCAGCAGCGGAGGCGGGACAGGAGGCACAGATACGCAGTATTTT. Translating it yields CASSGGGTGGTDTQYF. The rearrangement links TRBV5-1 to TRBJ2-3, with 8 bases lining up with TRBD1. CDR3 length: 16 residues. Germline V CDR1 and CDR2: SGHRS, YFSETQ. Trimming removed 4 bases from V and 1 base from J; junction bases left unmatched: 8.

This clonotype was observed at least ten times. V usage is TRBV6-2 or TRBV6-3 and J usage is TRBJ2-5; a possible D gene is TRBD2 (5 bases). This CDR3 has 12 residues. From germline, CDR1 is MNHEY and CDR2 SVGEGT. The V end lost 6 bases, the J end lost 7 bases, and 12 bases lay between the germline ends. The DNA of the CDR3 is TGTGCCAGCAGCCTAGATGGAGGGACCCAGTACTTC. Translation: CASSLDGGTQYF.

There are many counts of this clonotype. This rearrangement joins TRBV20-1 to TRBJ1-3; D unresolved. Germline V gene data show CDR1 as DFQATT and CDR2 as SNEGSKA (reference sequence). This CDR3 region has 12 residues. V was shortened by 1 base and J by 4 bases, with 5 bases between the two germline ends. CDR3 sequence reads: CSARGAGNTIYF. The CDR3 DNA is TGCAGTGCTAGAGGGGCCGGAAACACCATATATTTT.

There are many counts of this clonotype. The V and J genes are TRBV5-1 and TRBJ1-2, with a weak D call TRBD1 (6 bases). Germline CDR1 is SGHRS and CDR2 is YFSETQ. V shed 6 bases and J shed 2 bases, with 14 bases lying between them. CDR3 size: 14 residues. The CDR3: CASKGGGLNYGYTF. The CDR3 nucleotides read TGCGCCAGCAAGGGGGGAGGCCTAAACTATGGCTACACCTTC. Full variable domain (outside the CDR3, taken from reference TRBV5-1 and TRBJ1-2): KAGVTQTPRYLIKTRGQQVTLSCSPISGHRSVSWYQQTPGQGLQFLFEYFSETQRNKGNFPGRFSGRQFSNSRSEMNVSTLELGDSALYLCASKGGGLNYGYTFGSGTRLTVV.

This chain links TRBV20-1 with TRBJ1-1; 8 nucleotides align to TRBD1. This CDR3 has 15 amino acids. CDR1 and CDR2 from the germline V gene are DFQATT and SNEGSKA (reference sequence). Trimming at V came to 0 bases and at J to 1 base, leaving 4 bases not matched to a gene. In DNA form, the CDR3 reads TGCAGTGCTAGAGATGCCGGACAGGGGAACACTGAAGCTTTCTTT. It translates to CSARDAGQGNTEAFF.

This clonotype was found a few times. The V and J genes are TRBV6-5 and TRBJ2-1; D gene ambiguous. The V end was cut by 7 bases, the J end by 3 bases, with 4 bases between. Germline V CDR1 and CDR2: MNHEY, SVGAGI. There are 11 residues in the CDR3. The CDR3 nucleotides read TGTGCCAGCAAAATCTACAATGAGCAGTTCTTC. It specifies CASKIYNEQFF.

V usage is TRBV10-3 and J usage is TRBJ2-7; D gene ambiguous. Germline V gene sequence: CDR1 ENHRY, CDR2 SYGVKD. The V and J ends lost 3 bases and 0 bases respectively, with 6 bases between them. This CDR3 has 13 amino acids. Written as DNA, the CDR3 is TGTGCCATCAGTGAAGAGCCCTCCTACGAGCAGTACTTC. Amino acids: CAISEEPSYEQYF.

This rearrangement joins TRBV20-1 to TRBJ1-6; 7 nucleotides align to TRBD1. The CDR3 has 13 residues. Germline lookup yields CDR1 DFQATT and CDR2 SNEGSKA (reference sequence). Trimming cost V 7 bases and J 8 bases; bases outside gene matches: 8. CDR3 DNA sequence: TGCAGTGTAGCGGGACAGAACGATTCACCCCTCCACTTT. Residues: CSVAGQNDSPLHF.

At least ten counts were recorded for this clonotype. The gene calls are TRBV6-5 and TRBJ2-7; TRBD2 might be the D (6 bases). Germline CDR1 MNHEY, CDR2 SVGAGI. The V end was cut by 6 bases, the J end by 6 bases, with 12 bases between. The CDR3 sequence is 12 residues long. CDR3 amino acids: CASSRDSIEQYF. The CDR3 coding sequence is TGTGCCAGCAGCAGGGACTCGATCGAGCAGTACTTC.

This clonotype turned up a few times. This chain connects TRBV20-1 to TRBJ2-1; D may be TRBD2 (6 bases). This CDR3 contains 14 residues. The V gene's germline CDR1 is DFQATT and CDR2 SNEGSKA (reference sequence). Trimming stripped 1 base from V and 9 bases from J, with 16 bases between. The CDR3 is CSARGGGISSEQFF. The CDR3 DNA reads TGCAGTGCTAGAGGTGGCGGGATAAGTAGTGAGCAGTTCTTC.

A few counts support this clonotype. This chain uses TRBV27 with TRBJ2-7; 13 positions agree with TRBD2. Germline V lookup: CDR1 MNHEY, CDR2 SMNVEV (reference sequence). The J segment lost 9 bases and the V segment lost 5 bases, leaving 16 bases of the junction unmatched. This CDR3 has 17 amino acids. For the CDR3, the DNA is TGTGCCAGCAGTCTAATACCCACACGGACTAGCGGGAGCTTGCAGTACTTC. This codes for CASSLIPTRTSGSLQYF.

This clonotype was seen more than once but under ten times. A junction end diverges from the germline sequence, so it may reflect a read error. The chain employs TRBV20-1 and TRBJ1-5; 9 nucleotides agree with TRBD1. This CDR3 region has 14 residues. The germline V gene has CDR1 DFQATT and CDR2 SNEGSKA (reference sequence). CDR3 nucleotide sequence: TGCAGTGCCCCGGACAGGGGAAGGGATCACCCCCAGCATTTT. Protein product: CSAPDRGRDHPQHF.

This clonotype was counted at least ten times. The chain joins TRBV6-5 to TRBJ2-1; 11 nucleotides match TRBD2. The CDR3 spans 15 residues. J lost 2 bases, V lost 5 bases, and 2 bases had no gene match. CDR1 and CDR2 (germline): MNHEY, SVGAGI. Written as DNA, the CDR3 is TGTGCCAGCAGTACTAGCGGGAGCCCCTACAATGAGCAGTTCTTC. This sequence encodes CASSTSGSPYNEQFF.

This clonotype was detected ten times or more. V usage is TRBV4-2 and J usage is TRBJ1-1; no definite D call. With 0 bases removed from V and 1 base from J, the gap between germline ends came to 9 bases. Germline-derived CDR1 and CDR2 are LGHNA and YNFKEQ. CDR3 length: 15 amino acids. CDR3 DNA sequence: TGTGCCAGCAGCCAAGAACTTCAGAGGAACACTGAAGCTTTCTTT. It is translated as CASSQELQRNTEAFF.

As DNA, the CDR3 is TGCAGCGTGAGCCCGGCCGTCTCAGATACGCAGTATTTT. This codes for CSVSPAVSDTQYF. The chain links TRBV29-1 to TRBJ2-3; D remains unclear. With 6 bases removed from V and 4 bases from J, the gap between germline ends came to 14 bases. From germline, CDR1 is SQVTM and CDR2 ANQGSEA. This CDR3 has 13 amino acids.

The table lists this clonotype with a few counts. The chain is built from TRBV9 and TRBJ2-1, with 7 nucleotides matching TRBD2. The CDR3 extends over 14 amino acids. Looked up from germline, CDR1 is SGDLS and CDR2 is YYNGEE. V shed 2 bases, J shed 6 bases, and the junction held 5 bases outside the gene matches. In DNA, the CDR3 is TGTGCCAGCAGCGTGGGAGGGAGTGCCAATGAGCAGTTCTTC. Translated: CASSVGGSANEQFF.

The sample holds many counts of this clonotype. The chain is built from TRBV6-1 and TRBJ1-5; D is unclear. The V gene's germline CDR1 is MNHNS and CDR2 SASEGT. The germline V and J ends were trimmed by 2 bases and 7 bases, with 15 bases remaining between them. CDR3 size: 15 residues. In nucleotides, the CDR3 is TGTGCCAGCAGTGAAATGCGGTCGCCGACCCAGCCCCAGCATTTT. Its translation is CASSEMRSPTQPQHF.

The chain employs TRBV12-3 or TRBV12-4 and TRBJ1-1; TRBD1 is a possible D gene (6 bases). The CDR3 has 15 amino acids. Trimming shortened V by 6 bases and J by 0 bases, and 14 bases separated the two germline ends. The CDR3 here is CASRPRTDLNTEAFF. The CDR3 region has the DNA TGTGCCAGCAGACCCCGGACAGACCTGAACACTGAAGCTTTCTTT.